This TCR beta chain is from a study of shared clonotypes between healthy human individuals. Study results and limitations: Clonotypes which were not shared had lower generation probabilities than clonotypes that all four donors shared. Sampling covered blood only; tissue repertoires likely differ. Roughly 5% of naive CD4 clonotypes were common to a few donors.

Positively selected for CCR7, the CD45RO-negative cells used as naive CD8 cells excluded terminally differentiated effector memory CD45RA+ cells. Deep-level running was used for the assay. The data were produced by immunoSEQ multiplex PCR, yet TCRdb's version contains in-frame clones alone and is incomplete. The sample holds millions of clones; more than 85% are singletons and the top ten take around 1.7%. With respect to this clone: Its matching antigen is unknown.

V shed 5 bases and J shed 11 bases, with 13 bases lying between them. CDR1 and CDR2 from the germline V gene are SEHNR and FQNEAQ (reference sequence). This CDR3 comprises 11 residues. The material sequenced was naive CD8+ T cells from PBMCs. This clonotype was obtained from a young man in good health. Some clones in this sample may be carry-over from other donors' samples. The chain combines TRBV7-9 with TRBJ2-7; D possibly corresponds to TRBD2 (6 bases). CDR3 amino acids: CASSVTGVEYF. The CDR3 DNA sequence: TGTGCCAGCAGCGTAACGGGGGTGGAGTACTTC.